Each of the 25 T cell receptor beta chains below was sequenced from the same sample in a study of T cells after yellow fever vaccination. TCRdb re-called the 5' RACE reads through MiXCR, storing one row per CDR3 protein. The sample has about 250,000 distinct CDR3 sequences; approximately 3.8% are singletons. Material: PBMCs, obtained 15 days after the yellow fever booster vaccination. The receptors were gathered from a man aged 18 to 29 who received the YFV17D yellow fever vaccine.

This clonotype was detected many times. This sequence joins TRBV3-1 and TRBJ2-1; D is possibly TRBD1 or TRBD2 (5 bases each). Deletions cut 4 bases from V and 0 bases from J, with 13 bases between. Germline V CDR1 and CDR2: LGHDT, YNNKEL (reference sequence). The CDR3 runs 16 residues. The CDR3 region has the DNA TGTGCCAGCAGCCTGAGGTGGGGGAGCTCCTACAATGAGCAGTTCTTC. This codes for CASSLRWGSSYNEQFF.

This clonotype was seen ten or more times. The chain employs TRBV5-6 and TRBJ2-1; 7 bases agree with TRBD2. Germline lookup yields CDR1 SGHDT and CDR2 YYEEEE. The ends lost 6 bases at V and 10 bases at J; junction bases unmatched: 4. CDR3 length: 11 residues. The DNA for the CDR3 is TGTGCCAGCACCTTCGGGGGGGAGCAGTTCTTC. Its protein product is CASTFGGEQFF.

This clonotype came up many times. The chain is built from TRBV5-6 and TRBJ2-3, with TRBD2 matching 13 bases. This CDR3 comprises 18 residues. V lost 3 bases to trimming and J lost 4 bases; unmatched junction nucleotides: 11. In germline, CDR1 is SGHDT, CDR2 YYEEEE. CDR3: CASSSGPGLAGSSDTQYF. CDR3 DNA: TGTGCCAGCAGCTCGGGGCCGGGACTAGCGGGGAGCTCAGATACGCAGTATTTT.

The J gene is TRBJ1-2, the V gene TRBV25-1; no reliable D call. The CDR3 contains 15 residues. Germline values: CDR1 MGHDK, CDR2 SYGVNS. V lost 3 bases to trimming and J lost 7 bases, with 18 bases between them. The CDR3 coding sequence is TGTGCCAGCAGTGATCCCGCCCTTCCAACTGGTGGCTACACCTTC. It is translated as CASSDPALPTGGYTF.

This clonotype was detected ten times or more. The chain carries TRBV7-2 and TRBJ1-1; tentatively, D is TRBD1 (5 bases). CDR1 is SGHTA and CDR2 is FQGNSA in the germline V gene. Trimming stripped 5 bases from V and 3 bases from J, with 16 bases between. The CDR3 extends over 15 amino acids. The CDR3 loop reads CASSLVYWGDTEAFF. The CDR3, as DNA: TGTGCCAGCAGCCTCGTTTACTGGGGGGACACTGAAGCTTTCTTT.

This clonotype was detected many times. The chain joins TRBV5-1 to TRBJ2-1, with D perhaps TRBD1 (7 bases). The germline V gene encodes CDR1 SGHRS and CDR2 YFSETQ. The CDR3 contains 16 residues. With 3 bases removed from V and 12 bases from J, the gap between germline ends came to 25 bases. CDR3 residues: CASSSVQGTAQGGQFF. The CDR3 DNA is TGCGCCAGCAGCTCTGTACAGGGAACCGCGCAGGGGGGGCAGTTCTTC.

This clonotype was observed at least ten times. V and J are TRBV3-1 and TRBJ2-1, with D possibly matching TRBD2 (6 bases). V dropped 4 bases and J dropped 8 bases, with 24 bases sitting between them. Looked up from germline, CDR1 is LGHDT and CDR2 is YNNKEL (reference sequence). The CDR3 runs 17 residues. DNA of the CDR3: TGTGCCAGCAGCCCCAAGCAGTTTTATCGCGGGGTGTATGAGCAGTTCTTC. Translated, it gives CASSPKQFYRGVYEQFF.

The sample holds many counts of this clonotype. The V gene is TRBV5-1, the J gene TRBJ1-2; D is possibly TRBD1 (5 bases). Germline V gene lookup returns CDR1 SGHRS and CDR2 YFSETQ. V lost 4 bases to trimming and J lost 4 bases, with 20 bases between them. This CDR3 is 16 amino acids long. CDR3 sequence (DNA): TGCGCCAGCAGCCCCTCGTGGGGGGGGAAGGGCTATGGCTACACCTTC. It translates to CASSPSWGGKGYGYTF.

This clonotype has at least ten counts. V gene TRBV20-1 combines with J gene TRBJ2-2; 8 positions agree with TRBD2. The CDR3 runs to 18 residues. The J segment lost 3 bases and the V segment lost 0 bases, leaving 12 bases of the junction unmatched. The germline V gene encodes CDR1 DFQATT and CDR2 SNEGSKA (reference sequence). The CDR3 sequence is CSARDPNSGASDTGELFF. CDR3 in DNA: TGCAGTGCTAGAGATCCGAATAGCGGGGCATCTGACACCGGGGAGCTGTTTTTT.

In its sample, this clonotype was seen many times. This chain connects TRBV5-1 to TRBJ1-1; 7 nucleotides agree with TRBD1. The CDR3 consists of 17 residues. Per germline, CDR1 SGHRS and CDR2 YFSETQ. The V segment lost 5 bases and the J segment 1 base; nucleotides outside the gene matches: 14. The CDR3 DNA sequence: TGCGCCAGCAGGGCCGACCTTTCCGGGACAGAGAACACTGAAGCTTTCTTT. It encodes CASRADLSGTENTEAFF.

In its sample, this clonotype was seen many times. The chain employs TRBV6-5 and TRBJ2-6, with D perhaps matching TRBD1 (6 bases). CDR3 size: 16 residues. V lost 4 bases and J 0 bases, leaving 10 bases between the germline ends. Looked up from germline, CDR1 is MNHEY and CDR2 is SVGAGI. The CDR3 here is CASSSTGSSGANVLTF. The CDR3 DNA follows: TGTGCCAGCAGTTCCACAGGGAGCTCTGGGGCCAACGTCCTGACTTTC.

In regard to this clonotype: With a much larger clone just one base away, this may be a read error. The gene calls are TRBV12-3 or TRBV12-4 and TRBJ2-1; 7 bases are shared with TRBD2. This CDR3 spans 12 amino acids. V was clipped by 6 bases and J by 9 bases; unmatched bases: 5. The CDR3 sequence: CASRGLRGEQFF. In DNA, the CDR3 is TGTGCCAGCAGGGGACTACGGGGTGAGCAGTTCTTC.

This clonotype was observed at least ten times. This chain connects TRBV20-1 to TRBJ2-2; D remains unclear. V lost 5 bases, J lost 0 bases, and 7 bases lay in between. The CDR3 length is 13 residues. Germline V gives CDR1 DFQATT, CDR2 SNEGSKA (reference sequence). The DNA of the CDR3 is TGCAGTGCTGCCCCCCCGAACACCGGGGAGCTGTTTTTT. Translation gives CSAAPPNTGELFF.

There are many counts of this clonotype. The rearrangement links TRBV5-6 to TRBJ2-1; the D gene is possibly TRBD2 (7 bases). Trimming stripped 2 bases from V and 0 bases from J, with 12 bases between. This CDR3 has 16 amino acids. Germline V gives CDR1 SGHDT, CDR2 YYEEEE. This CDR3 is CASSFGGGNSYNEQFF. The CDR3 nucleotides are TGTGCCAGCAGCTTTGGGGGGGGCAACTCCTACAATGAGCAGTTCTTC.

This clonotype was seen only a few times. The genes are TRBV7-9 and TRBJ2-7; D is unclear. Trimming took 3 bases from V and 9 from J, leaving 9 bases between them. The germline gives CDR1 SEHNR, CDR2 FQNEAQ (reference sequence). The CDR3 sequence is 11 residues long. The DNA for the CDR3 is TGTGCCAGCAGCTTGACGGGCCGGCAGTACTTC. Translating gives CASSLTGRQYF.

This clonotype is classed as medium-sized (0.01 to 0.1%). The chain is built from TRBV7-2 and TRBJ2-3; 12 bases line up with TRBD2. Germline V gene lookup returns CDR1 SGHTA and CDR2 FQGNSA. With V trimmed by 1 base and J by 1 base, 3 bases remained unmatched. The CDR3 extends over 17 amino acids. The CDR3 sequence is CASSLVASGGGTDTQYF. The CDR3 DNA is TGTGCCAGCAGCTTAGTAGCTAGCGGGGGGGGCACAGATACGCAGTATTTT.

There are many counts of this clonotype. This chain uses TRBV15 with TRBJ2-3, with 8 positions matching TRBD1. This CDR3 is 17 amino acids long. From germline, CDR1 is LNHNV and CDR2 YYDKDF (reference sequence). V dropped 3 bases and J dropped 0; count of bases not matched to a gene: 8. For the CDR3, the DNA is TGTGCCACCAGCAGGGATAAACAGGGGGGAAGCACAGATACGCAGTATTTT. This sequence encodes CATSRDKQGGSTDTQYF. Based on the CDR3 plus reference TRBV15 and TRBJ2-3, the full variable domain is DAMVIQNPRYQVTQFGKPVTLSCSQTLNHNVMYWYQQKSSQAPKLLFHYYDKDFNNEADTPDNFQSRRPNTSFCFLDIRSPGLGDTAMYLCATSRDKQGGSTDTQYFGPGTRLTVL.

The table lists this clonotype with many counts. The chain uses TRBV6-5 and TRBJ1-2; D may be TRBD1 (6 bases). This CDR3 has 12 residues. In germline, CDR1 is MNHEY, CDR2 SVGAGI. With 4 bases removed from V and 11 bases from J, the gap between germline ends came to 14 bases. The CDR3 DNA reads as TGTGCCAGCAGTTCCGGGACAAGACAGTACACCTTC. The encoded protein is CASSSGTRQYTF.

This clonotype was detected many times. The rearrangement links TRBV7-2 to TRBJ2-3; 8 bases fit TRBD2. This CDR3 region has 15 residues. In germline, CDR1 is SGHTA, CDR2 FQGNSA. The junction had 2 bases not matched to a gene; V was cut back by 2 bases and J by 1 base. This chain's CDR3 is CASSLRRGGTDTQYF. CDR3 nucleotides: TGTGCCAGCAGCTTACGGCGGGGGGGCACAGATACGCAGTATTTT.

The V call is TRBV5-8, the J call TRBJ1-5; D call uncertain. V was trimmed by 0 bases and J by 0 bases, leaving 7 bases between them. The CDR3 sequence is 15 residues long. Germline CDR1 SGHTS, CDR2 YDEGEE. CDR3 region: CASSLGVYSNQPQHF. DNA of the CDR3: TGTGCCAGCAGCTTGGGGGTCTATAGCAATCAGCCCCAGCATTTT.

This clonotype showed up many times. The rearrangement links TRBV5-1 to TRBJ2-3, with 8 bases aligning to TRBD2. V lost 6 bases and J lost 4; bases outside the gene matches: 7. The length of the CDR3 is 14 residues. Germline V lookup: CDR1 SGHRS, CDR2 YFSETQ. The CDR3 DNA follows: TGCGCCAGCAATCCGGGGGGGCCGTCAGATACGCAGTATTTT. This codes for CASNPGGPSDTQYF.

This clonotype was observed at least ten times. The CDR3 reads CASSPQGQPNTGELFF. The DNA of the CDR3 is TGTGCCAGCAGCCCACAGGGACAGCCAAACACCGGGGAGCTGTTTTTT. This chain joins TRBV7-2 and TRBJ2-2, with 7 bases matching TRBD1. V was pared by 5 bases and J by 2 bases, with 8 bases of the junction left unmatched. The CDR3 contains 16 residues. Germline V CDR1 and CDR2: SGHTA, FQGNSA. Filled out from reference TRBV7-2 and TRBJ2-2, the complete variable domain reads GAGVSQSPSNKVTEKGKDVELRCDPISGHTALYWYRQSLGQGLEFLIYFQGNSAPDKSGLPSDRFSAERTGGSVSTLTIQRTQQEDSAVYLCASSPQGQPNTGELFFGEGSRLTVL.

In this sample, this clonotype turned up many times. The chain joins TRBV4-2 to TRBJ1-3, with D unclear. This CDR3 contains 15 residues. Germline CDR1 is LGHNA and CDR2 is YNFKEQ. The V end lost 0 bases, the J end lost 0 bases, and 6 bases lay between the germline ends. The CDR3 loop is CASSQDFSSGNTIYF. The CDR3 region has the DNA TGTGCCAGCAGCCAAGATTTCAGCTCTGGAAACACCATATATTTT.

This clonotype was seen repeatedly, ten times or more. The rearrangement links TRBV5-1 to TRBJ2-2, with D possibly being TRBD1 or TRBD2 (5 bases each). The CDR3 is made up of 15 amino acids. CDR1 is SGHRS and CDR2 is YFSETQ in the germline V gene. The V end was cut by 1 base, the J end by 5 bases, with 12 bases between. In DNA, the CDR3 is TGCGCCAGCAGCTTGATCGGGGCTGGGACCGGGGAGCTGTTTTTT. Its protein is CASSLIGAGTGELFF.

This clonotype was counted many times. The chain combines TRBV12-3 or TRBV12-4 with TRBJ2-2, with no clear D. This CDR3 contains 14 residues. Trimming stripped 1 base from V and 3 bases from J, with 6 bases between. In DNA, the CDR3 is TGTGCCAGCAGTTTAGAAGGATACACCGGGGAGCTGTTTTTT. It specifies CASSLEGYTGELFF.